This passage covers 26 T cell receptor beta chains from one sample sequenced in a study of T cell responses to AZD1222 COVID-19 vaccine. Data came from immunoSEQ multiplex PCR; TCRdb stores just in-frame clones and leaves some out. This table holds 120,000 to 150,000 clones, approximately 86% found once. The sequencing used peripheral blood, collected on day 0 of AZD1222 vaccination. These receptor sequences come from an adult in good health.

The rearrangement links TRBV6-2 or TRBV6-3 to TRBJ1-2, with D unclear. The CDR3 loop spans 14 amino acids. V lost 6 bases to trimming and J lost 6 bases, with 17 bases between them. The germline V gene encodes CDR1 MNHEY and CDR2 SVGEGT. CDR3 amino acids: CASSPRLGRNGYTF. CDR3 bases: TGTGCCAGCAGCCCTCGATTGGGGAGGAATGGCTACACCTTC.

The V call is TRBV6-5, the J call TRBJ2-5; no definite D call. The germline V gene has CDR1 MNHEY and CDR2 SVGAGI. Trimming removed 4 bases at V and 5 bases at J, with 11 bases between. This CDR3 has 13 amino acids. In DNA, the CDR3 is TGTGCCAGCAGTTCCCCCTACGTGGAGACCCAGTACTTC. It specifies CASSSPYVETQYF.

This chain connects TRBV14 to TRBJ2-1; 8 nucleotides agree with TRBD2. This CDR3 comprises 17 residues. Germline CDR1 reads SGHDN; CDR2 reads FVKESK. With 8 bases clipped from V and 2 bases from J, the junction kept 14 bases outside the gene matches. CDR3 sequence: CASVVSGKTATYNEQFF. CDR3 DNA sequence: TGTGCCAGCGTCGTTAGCGGGAAAACGGCCACCTACAATGAGCAGTTCTTC.

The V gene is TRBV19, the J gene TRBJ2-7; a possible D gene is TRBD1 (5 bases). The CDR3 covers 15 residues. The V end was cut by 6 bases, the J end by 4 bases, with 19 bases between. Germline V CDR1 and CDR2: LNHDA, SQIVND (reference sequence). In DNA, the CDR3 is TGTGCCAGTAGCGCAGGGAAAAATACTGGATACGAGCAGTACTTC. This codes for CASSAGKNTGYEQYF.

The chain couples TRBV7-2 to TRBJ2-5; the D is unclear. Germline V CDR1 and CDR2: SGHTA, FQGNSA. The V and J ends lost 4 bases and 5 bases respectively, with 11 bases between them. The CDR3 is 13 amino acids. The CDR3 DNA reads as TGTGCCAGCAGCTGGCAGCGTCAGGAGACCCAGTACTTC. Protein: CASSWQRQETQYF.

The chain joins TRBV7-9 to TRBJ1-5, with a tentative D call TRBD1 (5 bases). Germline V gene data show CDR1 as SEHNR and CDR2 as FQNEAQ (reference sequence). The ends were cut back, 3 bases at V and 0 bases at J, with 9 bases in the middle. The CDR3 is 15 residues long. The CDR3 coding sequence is TGTGCCAGCAGCTTTGGGGGGAATAGCAATCAGCCCCAGCATTTT. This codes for CASSFGGNSNQPQHF.

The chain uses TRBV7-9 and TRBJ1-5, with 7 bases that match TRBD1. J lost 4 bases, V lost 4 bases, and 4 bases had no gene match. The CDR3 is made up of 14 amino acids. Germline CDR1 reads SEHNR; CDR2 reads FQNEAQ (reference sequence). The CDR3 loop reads CASSSQGGNQPQHF. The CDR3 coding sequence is TGTGCCAGCAGCTCCCAGGGGGGTAATCAGCCCCAGCATTTT.

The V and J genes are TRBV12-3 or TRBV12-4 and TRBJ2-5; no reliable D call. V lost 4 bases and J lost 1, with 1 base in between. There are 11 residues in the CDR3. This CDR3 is CASSSQETQYF. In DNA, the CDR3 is TGTGCCAGCAGTTCCCAAGAGACCCAGTACTTC.

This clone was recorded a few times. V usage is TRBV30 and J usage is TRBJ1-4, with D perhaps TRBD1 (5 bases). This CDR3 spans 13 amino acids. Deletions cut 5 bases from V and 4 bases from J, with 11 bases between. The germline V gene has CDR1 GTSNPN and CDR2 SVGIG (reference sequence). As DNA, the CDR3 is TGTGCCTGGGTGGGGCCGGGTAATGAAAAACTGTTTTTT. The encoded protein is CAWVGPGNEKLFF.

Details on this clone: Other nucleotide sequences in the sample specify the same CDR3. CDR3 nucleotides: TGTGCCAGTAGTATAAGTGTCGGGGGCTACACCTTC. Translating gives CASSISVGGYTF. The J gene is TRBJ1-2, the V gene TRBV19; D gene unclear. The germline V gene encodes CDR1 LNHDA and CDR2 SQIVND (reference sequence). The ends were cut back, 2 bases at V and 8 bases at J, with 9 bases in the middle. The CDR3 loop spans 12 amino acids.

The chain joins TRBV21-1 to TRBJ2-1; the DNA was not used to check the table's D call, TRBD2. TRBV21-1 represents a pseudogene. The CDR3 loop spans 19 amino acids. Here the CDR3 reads CASSRDLGKTHEGYNEQFF. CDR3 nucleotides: TGTGCCAGCAGCAGAGATCTGGGAAAAACACACGAGGGATACAATGAGCAGTTCTTC.

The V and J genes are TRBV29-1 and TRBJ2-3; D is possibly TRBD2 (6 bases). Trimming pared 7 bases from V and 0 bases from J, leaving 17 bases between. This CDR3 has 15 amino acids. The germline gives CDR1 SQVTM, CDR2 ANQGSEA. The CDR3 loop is CSAVTLAFSTDTQYF. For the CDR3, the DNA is TGCAGCGCCGTCACCCTAGCGTTTAGCACAGATACGCAGTATTTT.

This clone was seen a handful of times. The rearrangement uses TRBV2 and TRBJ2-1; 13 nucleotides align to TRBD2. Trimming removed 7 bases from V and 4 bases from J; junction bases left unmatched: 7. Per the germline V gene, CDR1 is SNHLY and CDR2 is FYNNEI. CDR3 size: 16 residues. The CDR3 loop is CASNGLAGASYNEQFF. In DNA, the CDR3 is TGTGCCAGCAATGGACTAGCGGGGGCCTCTTACAATGAGCAGTTCTTC. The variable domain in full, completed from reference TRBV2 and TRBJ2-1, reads EPEVTQTPSHQVTQMGQEVILRCVPISNHLYFYWYRQILGQKVEFLVSFYNNEISEKSEIFDDQFSVERPDGSNFTLKIRSTKLEDSAMYFCASNGLAGASYNEQFFGPGTRLTVL.

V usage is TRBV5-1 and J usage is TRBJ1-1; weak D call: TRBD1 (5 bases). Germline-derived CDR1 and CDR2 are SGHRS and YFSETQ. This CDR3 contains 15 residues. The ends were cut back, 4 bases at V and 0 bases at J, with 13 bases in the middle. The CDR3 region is CASSMGRNLNTEAFF. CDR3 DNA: TGCGCCAGCAGCATGGGACGCAACTTGAACACTGAAGCTTTCTTT.

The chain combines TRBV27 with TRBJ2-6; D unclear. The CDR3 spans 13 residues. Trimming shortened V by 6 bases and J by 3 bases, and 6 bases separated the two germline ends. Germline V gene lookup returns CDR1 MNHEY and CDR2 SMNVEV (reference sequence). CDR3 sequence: CASRSFGANVLTF. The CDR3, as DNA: TGTGCCAGCAGGTCCTTTGGGGCCAACGTCCTGACTTTC.

The CDR3 DNA sequence: TGCGCCAGCAGCTTGGCGGGGGAGCAGTACTTC. Residues: CASSLAGEQYF. This rearrangement joins TRBV5-1 to TRBJ2-7, with a weak D call TRBD2 (5 bases). Trimming cost V 0 bases and J 7 bases, with 5 bases left between them. Per the germline V gene, CDR1 is SGHRS and CDR2 is YFSETQ. This CDR3 is built from 11 residues.

The CDR3 DNA sequence: TGCGCCAGCAGCCAAGTACCAACAGGGCCCTACGAGCAGTACTTC. Residues: CASSQVPTGPYEQYF. The chain recombines TRBV4-1 with TRBJ2-7; D may be TRBD1 (6 bases). V dropped 1 base and J dropped 2 bases, with 12 bases sitting between them. This CDR3 is 15 amino acids long. The germline V gene has CDR1 MGHRA and CDR2 YSYEKL.

This chain's CDR3 is CASSQDLLKTFNTGELFF. In DNA, the CDR3 is TGCGCCAGCAGCCAAGACCTTCTAAAGACTTTTAACACCGGGGAGCTGTTTTTT. The gene calls are TRBV4-3 and TRBJ2-2; D unresolved. Germline assignment: CDR1 LGHNA and CDR2 YSLEER. The CDR3 runs 18 residues. The germline V and J ends were trimmed by 0 bases and 2 bases, with 16 bases remaining between them.

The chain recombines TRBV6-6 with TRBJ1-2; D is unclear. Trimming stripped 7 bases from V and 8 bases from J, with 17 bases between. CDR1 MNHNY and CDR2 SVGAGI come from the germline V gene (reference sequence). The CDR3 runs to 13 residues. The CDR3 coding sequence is TGTGCCAGCAACGGTGATAGAGGAGGGGGCTACACCTTC. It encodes CASNGDRGGGYTF.

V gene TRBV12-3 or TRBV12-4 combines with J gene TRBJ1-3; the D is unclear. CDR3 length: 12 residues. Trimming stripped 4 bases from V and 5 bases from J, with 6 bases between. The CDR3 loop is CASSSLRNTIYF. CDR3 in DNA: TGTGCCAGCAGTTCCCTGAGAAACACCATATATTTT.

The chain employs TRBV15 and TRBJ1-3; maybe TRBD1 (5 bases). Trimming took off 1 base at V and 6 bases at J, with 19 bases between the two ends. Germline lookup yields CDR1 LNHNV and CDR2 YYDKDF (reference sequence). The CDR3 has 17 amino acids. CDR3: CATSRVRTQGYTNTIYF. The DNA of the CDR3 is TGTGCCACCAGCAGAGTGAGAACCCAGGGTTACACAAACACCATATATTTT.

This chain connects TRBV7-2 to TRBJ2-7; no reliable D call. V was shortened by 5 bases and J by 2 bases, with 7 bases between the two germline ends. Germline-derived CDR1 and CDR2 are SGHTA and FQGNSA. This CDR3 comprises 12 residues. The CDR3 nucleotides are TGTGCCAGCAGCCCGGATGCCTACGAGCAGTACTTC. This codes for CASSPDAYEQYF.

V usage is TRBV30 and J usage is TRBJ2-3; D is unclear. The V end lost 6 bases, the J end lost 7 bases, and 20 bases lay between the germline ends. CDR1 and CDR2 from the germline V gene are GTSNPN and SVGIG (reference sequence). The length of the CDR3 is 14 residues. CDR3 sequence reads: CACPRPPGRYTQYF. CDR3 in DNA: TGTGCCTGCCCGCGACCCCCCGGCCGTTATACGCAGTATTTT.

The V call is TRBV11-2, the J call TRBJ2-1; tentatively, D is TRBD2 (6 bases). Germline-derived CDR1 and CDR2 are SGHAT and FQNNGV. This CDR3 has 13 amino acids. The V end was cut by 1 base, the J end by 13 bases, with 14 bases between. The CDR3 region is CASSLVPGAVQFF. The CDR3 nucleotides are TGTGCCAGCAGCTTAGTCCCGGGAGCAGTACAGTTCTTC.

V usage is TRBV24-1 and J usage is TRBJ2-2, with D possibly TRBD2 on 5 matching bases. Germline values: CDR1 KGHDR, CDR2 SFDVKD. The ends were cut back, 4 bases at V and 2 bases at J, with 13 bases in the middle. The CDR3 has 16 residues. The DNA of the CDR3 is TGTGCCACCAGTGACCCTGGACTGCAAAACACCGGGGAGCTGTTTTTT. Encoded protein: CATSDPGLQNTGELFF.

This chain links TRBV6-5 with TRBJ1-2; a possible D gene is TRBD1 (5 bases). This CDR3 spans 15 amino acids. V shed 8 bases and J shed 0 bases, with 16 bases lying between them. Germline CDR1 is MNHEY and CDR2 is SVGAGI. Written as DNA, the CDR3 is TGTGCCAGCTTGACTCGACGGACAACTAACTATGGCTACACCTTC. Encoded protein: CASLTRRTTNYGYTF.